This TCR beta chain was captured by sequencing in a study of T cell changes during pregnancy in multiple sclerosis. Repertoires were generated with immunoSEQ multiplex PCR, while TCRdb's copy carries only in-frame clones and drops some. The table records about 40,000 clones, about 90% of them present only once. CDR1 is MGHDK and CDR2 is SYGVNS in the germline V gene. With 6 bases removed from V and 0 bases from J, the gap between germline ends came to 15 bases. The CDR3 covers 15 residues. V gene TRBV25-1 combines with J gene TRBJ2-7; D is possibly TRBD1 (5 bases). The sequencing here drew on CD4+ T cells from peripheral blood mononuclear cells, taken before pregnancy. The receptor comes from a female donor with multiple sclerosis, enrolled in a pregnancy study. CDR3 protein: CASSSNRFSSYEQYF. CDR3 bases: TGTGCCAGCAGCTCAAACAGGTTTTCCTCCTACGAGCAGTACTTC.